Below are 32 T cell receptor beta chains sequenced from a single sample in a study of early T cells in non-severe SARS-CoV-2 infection. Via MiXCR, TCRdb re-called the 5' RACE reads, giving one row per CDR3 protein. The repertoire holds around 60,000 distinct CDR3 sequences, with approximately 9.3% as singletons. Sequenced input: whole blood. The receptors stem from an adult who was a healthcare worker with PCR-confirmed SARS-CoV-2 infection or an uninfected control (not recorded which).

This clonotype was found many times. CDR3 sequence reads: CASSLATTGNSYEQYF. CDR3 coding DNA: TGCGCCAGCAGCTTGGCGACGACTGGAAACTCCTACGAGCAGTACTTC. This chain connects TRBV5-1 to TRBJ2-7; no reliable D call. Germline lookup yields CDR1 SGHRS and CDR2 YFSETQ. There are 16 residues in the CDR3. Between the trimmed V and J ends, which lost 0 bases and 0 bases, there was a span of 13 bases.

This clonotype was counted only a few times. The chain is built from TRBV18 and TRBJ1-1, with D perhaps TRBD1 (5 bases). The CDR3 is 16 residues long. V was cut by 3 bases and J by 0 bases, with 14 bases left in between. Per the germline V gene, CDR1 is KGHSH and CDR2 is LQKENI. The CDR3 DNA follows: TGTGCCAGCTCACCGGGGACGGGGGGAGTGAACACTGAAGCTTTCTTT. Translated: CASSPGTGGVNTEAFF.

This clonotype was counted ten times or more. The chain employs TRBV11-2 and TRBJ1-5, with D perhaps TRBD1 (6 bases). The V gene lost 4 bases and the J gene lost 0 bases, with 10 bases spanning the gap. The CDR3 runs 15 residues. CDR1 is SGHAT and CDR2 is FQNNGV in the germline V gene. CDR3 in amino acids: CASSSGTFSNQPQHF. As DNA, the CDR3 is TGTGCCAGCAGCTCCGGGACATTTAGCAATCAGCCCCAGCATTTT.

This clonotype was recorded many times. The genes are TRBV6-6 and TRBJ2-2; D uncertain. Looked up from germline, CDR1 is MNHNY and CDR2 is SVGAGI (reference sequence). The CDR3 has 13 amino acids. The V and J ends lost 5 bases and 3 bases respectively, with 7 bases between them. This CDR3 is CASSTPDTGELFF. DNA for the CDR3: TGTGCCAGCAGTACACCTGACACCGGGGAGCTGTTTTTT.

This clonotype was seen many times. The chain joins TRBV14 to TRBJ2-4; D not resolved. The CDR3 has 15 residues. V lost 2 bases and J 1 base, leaving 9 bases between the germline ends. The germline V gene has CDR1 SGHDN and CDR2 FVKESK. In nucleotides, the CDR3 is TGTGCCAGCAGCCAACTTGGTACGGCCAAAAACATTCAGTACTTC. Protein sequence: CASSQLGTAKNIQYF.

This clonotype has ten or more counts. The rearrangement links TRBV6-5 to TRBJ2-5, with D possibly TRBD2 on 6 matching bases. The V and J ends lost 0 bases and 3 bases respectively, with 11 bases between them. The CDR3 sequence is 15 residues long. Germline V gene lookup returns CDR1 MNHEY and CDR2 SVGAGI. CDR3 amino acids: CASSYSREGKETQYF. The DNA of the CDR3 is TGTGCCAGCAGTTACTCGCGGGAAGGGAAAGAGACCCAGTACTTC.

This clonotype came up many times. This chain connects TRBV7-9 to TRBJ2-1, with D tentatively TRBD1 or TRBD2 (5 bases each). Germline assignment: CDR1 SEHNR and CDR2 FQNEAQ (reference sequence). There are 12 residues in the CDR3. With 8 bases removed from V and 8 bases from J, the gap between germline ends came to 13 bases. CDR3 DNA sequence: TGTGCCAGCGGTATCGGGGCGGATGAGCAGTTCTTC. Translating gives CASGIGADEQFF.

This clonotype was counted many times. The chain is built from TRBV7-9 and TRBJ1-2, with 8 positions matching TRBD1. CDR3 length: 13 amino acids. Germline assignment: CDR1 SEHNR and CDR2 FQNEAQ (reference sequence). The V and J ends lost 5 bases and 3 bases, in that order; junction bases with no gene match: 2. The CDR3 nucleotides are TGTGCCAGCAGCGAACAGGGGGACTATGGCTACACCTTC. It yields the protein CASSEQGDYGYTF.

This clonotype appeared many times. The chain combines TRBV5-1 with TRBJ2-7; 8 nucleotides align to TRBD2. J gave up 6 bases and V 0 bases, and 5 bases lay outside the gene matches. Germline lookup yields CDR1 SGHRS and CDR2 YFSETQ. This CDR3 is built from 14 residues. The CDR3 region has the DNA TGCGCCAGCAGCTTGGGGACTAGCTTTAGCGAGCAGTACTTC. Its translation is CASSLGTSFSEQYF.

This clonotype showed up many times. This rearrangement joins TRBV20-1 to TRBJ2-7, with TRBD2 identical over 12 bases. With 6 bases clipped from V and 7 bases from J, the junction kept 10 bases outside the gene matches. CDR3 size: 14 residues. From germline, CDR1 is DFQATT and CDR2 SNEGSKA (reference sequence). DNA of the CDR3: TGCAGTGCACGGCCGGGACTAGCGGGTTGGGAGCAGTACTTC. Encoded protein: CSARPGLAGWEQYF.

This clonotype appeared a few times. The chain recombines TRBV5-1 with TRBJ2-1; maybe TRBD1 (6 bases). Trimming took off 3 bases at V and 6 bases at J, with 10 bases between the two ends. Germline V gene sequence: CDR1 SGHRS, CDR2 YFSETQ. The CDR3 is 13 residues long. The CDR3 is CASSSQGFNEQFF. CDR3 DNA: TGCGCCAGCAGCTCGCAGGGGTTCAATGAGCAGTTCTTC. The full variable domain, rest sourced from reference TRBV5-1 and TRBJ2-1, is KAGVTQTPRYLIKTRGQQVTLSCSPISGHRSVSWYQQTPGQGLQFLFEYFSETQRNKGNFPGRFSGRQFSNSRSEMNVSTLELGDSALYLCASSSQGFNEQFFGPGTRLTVL.

The CDR3 spells CASSRPGLTYNEQFF. The CDR3 nucleotides read TGTGCCAGCAGTCGGCCGGGACTTACCTACAATGAGCAGTTCTTC. The rearrangement joins TRBV6-6 to TRBJ2-1; TRBD2 might be the D (6 bases). Trimming stripped 5 bases from V and 2 bases from J, with 13 bases between. The germline V gene encodes CDR1 MNHNY and CDR2 SVGAGI (reference sequence). The CDR3 covers 15 residues.

The V call is TRBV7-9, the J call TRBJ2-1; 7 nucleotides agree with TRBD2. CDR1 is SEHNR, CDR2 FQNEAQ, per germline (reference sequence). The V gene end was trimmed by 6 bases and the J gene end by 8 bases; junction bases not matched to a gene: 16. The CDR3 extends over 16 amino acids. CDR3 coding DNA: TGTGCCAGCAGATGGCATTTTGGGGCGGGAGAAGATGAGCAGTTCTTC. Its protein product is CASRWHFGAGEDEQFF.

This clonotype was found a few times. The chain carries TRBV5-1 and TRBJ2-2; D is perhaps TRBD1 (6 bases). V was cut by 4 bases and J by 4 bases, with 11 bases left in between. CDR3 length equals 14 residues. CDR1 is SGHRS, CDR2 YFSETQ, per germline. DNA for the CDR3: TGCGCCAGCAGCCCTACAGGGATCACCGGGGAGCTGTTTTTT. This codes for CASSPTGITGELFF.

This clonotype was counted between two and nine times. V gene TRBV6-6 combines with J gene TRBJ2-7; 9 positions match TRBD2. The CDR3 consists of 15 residues. V lost 5 bases and J lost 5; bases outside the gene matches: 10. Per the germline V gene, CDR1 is MNHNY and CDR2 is SVGAGI (reference sequence). The CDR3 region has the DNA TGTGCCAGCAGTCCAAGGCGGGGGGGCGAGGACGAGCAGTACTTC. Translated: CASSPRRGGEDEQYF.

This clonotype was seen only a few times. The V gene is TRBV27, the J gene TRBJ2-7; the D is unclear. Germline CDR1 reads MNHEY; CDR2 reads SMNVEV (reference sequence). V was shortened by 8 bases and J by 4 bases, with 12 bases between the two germline ends. The CDR3 is made up of 12 amino acids. The CDR3 DNA reads as TGTGCCAGCGCCACCACGTGGTACGAGCAGTACTTC. The encoded protein is CASATTWYEQYF.

The sample holds a few counts of this clonotype. The chain is built from TRBV19 and TRBJ2-1; D might be TRBD1 or TRBD2, each matching 5 bases. The V end was cut by 3 bases, the J end by 5 bases, with 14 bases between. Germline values: CDR1 LNHDA, CDR2 SQIVND (reference sequence). This CDR3 is 15 amino acids long. The CDR3 loop reads CASSISRARDNEQFF. CDR3 in DNA: TGTGCCAGTAGTATTTCCAGGGCGAGGGACAATGAGCAGTTCTTC.

In this sample, this clonotype turned up a few times. The genes are TRBV20-1 and TRBJ2-7, with D perhaps matching TRBD1 (6 bases). Looked up from germline, CDR1 is DFQATT and CDR2 is SNEGSKA (reference sequence). Trimming removed 3 bases from V and 4 bases from J, with 10 bases in between. The CDR3 sequence is 12 residues long. CDR3 sequence: CSARGAGYEQYF. The CDR3 DNA reads TGCAGTGCTAGGGGGGCTGGTTACGAGCAGTACTTC.

Many counts were recorded for this clonotype. The chain is built from TRBV11-2 and TRBJ2-3; D possibly corresponds to TRBD2 (5 bases). The CDR3 has 14 amino acids. The ends were cut back, 4 bases at V and 5 bases at J, with 13 bases in the middle. Looked up from germline, CDR1 is SGHAT and CDR2 is FQNNGV. The CDR3 protein is CASSSVAEVDTQYF. CDR3 DNA: TGTGCCAGCAGCTCCGTCGCGGAGGTAGATACGCAGTATTTT.

This sequence joins TRBV2 and TRBJ2-5; D possibly corresponds to TRBD1 (6 bases). Trimming cost V 0 bases and J 3 bases, with 11 bases left between them. CDR1 is SNHLY and CDR2 is FYNNEI in the germline V gene. This CDR3 region has 15 residues. The DNA for the CDR3 is TGTGCCAGCAGTGAAGCGCAGGGGACGAAAGAGACCCAGTACTTC. Its translation is CASSEAQGTKETQYF.

In this sample, this clonotype turned up many times. This rearrangement joins TRBV20-1 to TRBJ2-1, with a possible D match to TRBD1 (5 bases). The V gene lost 0 bases and the J gene lost 3 bases, with 18 bases spanning the gap. Germline V lookup: CDR1 DFQATT, CDR2 SNEGSKA (reference sequence). The CDR3 extends over 17 amino acids. Here the CDR3 DNA reads TGCAGTGCTAGAGATCTCCCGCAGGGAATGTTCTACAATGAGCAGTTCTTC. Translation: CSARDLPQGMFYNEQFF.

The table lists this clonotype with a few counts. The CDR3 DNA sequence: TGTGCCAGCAGGTTGACGGAGACCCAGTACTTC. Translated, it gives CASRLTETQYF. The genes are TRBV11-2 and TRBJ2-5; D gene uncertain. V lost 6 bases and J lost 5, with 7 bases in between. The CDR3 runs 11 residues. Looked up from germline, CDR1 is SGHAT and CDR2 is FQNNGV. The full variable domain, with the rest looked up from reference TRBV11-2 and TRBJ2-5, is EAGVAQSPRYKIIEKRQSVAFWCNPISGHATLYWYQQILGQGPKLLIQFQNNGVVDDSQLPKDRFSAERLKGVDSTLKIQPAKLEDSAVYLCASRLTETQYFGPGTRLLVL.

This clonotype was seen only a few times. The rearrangement joins TRBV6-2 or TRBV6-3 to TRBJ2-3, with D maybe TRBD2 (6 bases). This CDR3 is 15 amino acids long. Germline V lookup: CDR1 MNHEY, CDR2 SVGEGT. Trimming stripped 3 bases from V and 4 bases from J, with 14 bases between. The CDR3 sequence: CASSYPGVEADTQYF. The CDR3 DNA is TGTGCCAGCAGTTATCCGGGAGTCGAGGCAGATACGCAGTATTTT.

This clonotype came up many times. The rearrangement links TRBV6-5 to TRBJ2-4; 10 positions agree with TRBD2. The CDR3 runs 16 residues. The germline V gene has CDR1 MNHEY and CDR2 SVGAGI. Germline trimming cut 6 bases from V and 0 bases from J; bases unmatched to any gene: 5. The chain's CDR3 is CASRSLAGLAKNIQYF. The DNA of the CDR3 is TGTGCCAGCAGGTCACTAGCGGGGTTAGCCAAAAACATTCAGTACTTC.

This chain connects TRBV6-6 to TRBJ1-5, with 10 nucleotides matching TRBD1. Germline CDR1 reads MNHNY; CDR2 reads SVGAGI (reference sequence). The CDR3 runs 17 residues. Losses at the gene ends were 5 bases for V and 1 base for J; bases not matched to a gene: 8. The CDR3 nucleotides read TGTGCCAGCAGTCCCGACAGGGGGCAACGGAGCAATCAGCCCCAGCATTTT. Translated: CASSPDRGQRSNQPQHF.

About this clonotype: This clone may be a read error of a much larger clone one base away. The chain combines TRBV15 with TRBJ1-4; D is unclear. Germline V lookup: CDR1 LNHNV, CDR2 YYDKDF (reference sequence). The CDR3 is 16 amino acids. As DNA, the CDR3 is TGTGCCACCGGCAGAGATTGGGCCGGGGAGGACGAAAAACTGTTTTTT. Translating it yields CATGRDWAGEDEKLFF.

The V gene is TRBV4-3, the J gene TRBJ2-6; D remains unclear. The V gene lost 0 bases and the J gene lost 4 bases, with 10 bases spanning the gap. From germline, CDR1 is LGHNA and CDR2 YSLEER. This CDR3 region has 16 residues. The CDR3 loop is CASSQDRAVGANVLTF. The CDR3 region has the DNA TGCGCCAGCAGCCAAGATCGGGCAGTCGGGGCCAACGTCCTGACTTTC.

In this sample, this clonotype turned up many times. The chain is built from TRBV19 and TRBJ2-7; 8 nucleotides match TRBD1. Germline CDR1 is LNHDA and CDR2 is SQIVND (reference sequence). V dropped 3 bases and J dropped 6; count of bases not matched to a gene: 13. There are 16 residues in the CDR3. The CDR3 sequence: CASSMAIGQGRGEQYF. CDR3 DNA: TGTGCCAGTAGTATGGCTATTGGACAGGGTCGCGGCGAGCAGTACTTC.

This clonotype came up many times. The rearrangement links TRBV29-1 to TRBJ1-1; no reliable D call. CDR1 is SQVTM and CDR2 is ANQGSEA in the germline V gene. This CDR3 is 13 amino acids long. Trimming removed 4 bases from V and 0 bases from J, with 9 bases in between. CDR3 nucleotide sequence: TGCAGCGTTGGGAGCTCCCTGAACACTGAAGCTTTCTTT. It translates to CSVGSSLNTEAFF.

There are many counts of this clonotype. This chain connects TRBV20-1 to TRBJ2-1; TRBD1 aligns across 7 bases. The CDR3 extends over 12 amino acids. Germline lookup yields CDR1 DFQATT and CDR2 SNEGSKA (reference sequence). CDR3 sequence: CSGDRSNNEQFF. CDR3 coding DNA: TGCAGCGGGGACAGATCGAACAATGAGCAGTTCTTC.

This clonotype has ten or more counts. The V gene is TRBV7-3, the J gene TRBJ2-1, with 11 bases fitting TRBD1. This CDR3 comprises 15 residues. Per germline, CDR1 SGHTA and CDR2 FQGTGA. J gave up 6 bases and V 4 bases, and 5 bases lay outside the gene matches. CDR3 DNA sequence: TGTGCCAGCAGCTATGGACAGGGGGCAGGCAATGAGCAGTTCTTC. This translates into CASSYGQGAGNEQFF.

This clonotype has a count of ten or more. V gene TRBV20-1 combines with J gene TRBJ2-4; 9 bases are shared with TRBD1. Losses at the gene ends were 3 bases for V and 8 bases for J; bases not matched to a gene: 8. This CDR3 has 14 residues. Germline V gene lookup returns CDR1 DFQATT and CDR2 SNEGSKA (reference sequence). CDR3 loop: CSARAWRTGDIQYF. The CDR3 bases are TGCAGTGCTAGGGCCTGGAGGACAGGGGACATTCAGTACTTC.